Sequencing of this TCR beta chain was carried out in a study of control samples from healthy donors and cancer patients. Germline-derived CDR1 and CDR2 are GTSNPN and SVGIG (reference sequence). With V trimmed by 4 bases and J by 4 bases, 10 bases remained unmatched. The CDR3 runs 15 residues. This table comes from immunoSEQ multiplex PCR, and its TCRdb copy is limited to in-frame clones, with some not included. The table shows about 51,000 clones, with around nine tenths occurring only once. The source material was PBMCs. The receptor was derived from a man aged 45-60 years with head and neck cancer. The chain links TRBV30 to TRBJ1-1, with 9 nucleotides matching TRBD1. The CDR3 bases are TGTGCCTGGACCCTCGAGACAGGGGGGACCACTGAAGCTTTCTTT. This translates into CAWTLETGGTTEAFF. Supplemented by reference TRBV30 and TRBJ1-1, the full variable domain reads SQTIHQWPATLVQPVGSPLSLECTVEGTSNPNLYWYRQAAGRGLQLLFYSVGIGQISSEVPQNLSASRPQDRQFILSSKKLLLSDSGFYLCAWTLETGGTTEAFFGQGTRLTVV.